This paragraph covers one T cell receptor beta chain sequence. Its matching antigen is unknown. These data belong to a study of human CD4 T cells and Enterobacteriaceae. The study's findings and limits: Only same-donor CFSE-low culture sequences were used to infer reactivity. Ex vivo, broadly cross-reactive clonotypes appeared more expanded than specific ones.

The protocol was immunoSEQ multiplex PCR, while the TCRdb copy is restricted to in-frame clones and leaves out a portion. Of just under 30,000 clones in the sample, approximately 84% were seen once. Sorting took every CD4+ cell except CD45RA+CCR7+CD95- naive cells, reaching over 95% purity. Positive selection with CD4 and CD14 microbeads isolated CD4+ T cells and monocytes. Germline lookup yields CDR1 SGHTA and CDR2 FQGNSA. The CDR3 runs 12 residues. V was pared by 2 bases and J by 13 bases, with 12 bases between. Sample: memory CD4+ T cells from blood. V and J are TRBV7-2 and TRBJ2-1; D gene uncertain. The receptor's source is a human donor in good health. The CDR3 spells CASSLNGLAQFF. The CDR3 nucleotides are TGTGCCAGCAGCTTAAATGGGCTTGCTCAGTTCTTC.